This T cell receptor beta chain was recovered during a study of regulatory T cells in long-lasting Graves disease. This CDR3 region has 16 residues. Germline CDR1 and CDR2: SGHAT and FQNNGV. V lost 5 bases and J 2 bases, leaving 18 bases between the germline ends. Noted time point: newly diagnosed GD, antithyroid drugs for less than 3 months. PBMC RNA was the source of the TCR library. This clonotype was seen at least ten times. Its specificity is unknown. The authors built TCR beta libraries using iRepertoire HTBI primers and Arm-PCR of CDR3 regions. Original processing methods: Under 75 TRBV and roughly 15 TRBJ segments were identified across samples. Each CDR3 protein gets one entry after TCRdb re-called the multiplex PCR reads with MiXCR. TCRdb's processing, not the study's, gives the V and J calls here. Of 400,000 to 500,000 distinct CDR3 sequences listed, 15% are singletons. Study findings and constraints: Favoring TRBV28, TRBJ1-2 and TRBJ2-5 was a feature seen in persistent disease.

The sample also formed part of further work on T cells in Graves' hyperthyroidism and ophthalmopathy.

This TCR was sampled from a woman aged 40 to 49 with Graves disease. Source: peripheral blood mononuclear cells (PBMCs), taken at new diagnosis, from a patient treated with antithyroid drugs. The rearrangement uses TRBV11-2 and TRBJ1-2, with D possibly TRBD1 on 5 matching bases. The CDR3 region is CASSPIRGRANYGYTF. CDR3 sequence (DNA): TGTGCCAGCAGCCCAATCCGGGGACGGGCAAACTATGGCTACACCTTC.